Listed below are T cell receptor beta chains from one sample, sequenced in a study of T-cell memory formation after mild COVID-19. TCRdb ran MiXCR on the 5' RACE reads and lists one entry per CDR3 protein. This sample has about 470,000 distinct CDR3 sequences, with around 27% found just once. Sequenced input: PBMCs or a T cell subset sorted from them (not recorded which). Receptor source: an adult woman who had mild COVID-19 (a few samples of this study predate the infection). Cell type and time point are not known. Both conserved end residues are part of each CDR3. A D gene is named only where the DNA matches it firmly. Not all rows give a size; the values are once, few, many and, for expanded clones, a class.

v_call	clone_size	d_call	j_call	cdr3_aa	cdr3_nt
TRBV9	few	-	TRBJ1-2	CASSVGAPSHYGYTF	TGTGCCAGCAGCGTAGGAGCCCCCAGTCACTATGGCTACACCTTC
TRBV4-1	-	-	TRBJ2-1	CASSQGVWEGAGGEQFF	TGCGCCAGCAGCCAAGGGGTGTGGGAGGGGGCCGGGGGTGAGCAGTTCTTC
TRBV12-3/TRBV12-4	-	-	TRBJ1-2	CASNGGEGYTF	TGTGCCAGCAACGGCGGGGAGGGCTACACCTTC
TRBV7-3	few	TRBD1	TRBJ1-1	CASSSAGTGLSEAFF	TGTGCCAGCAGTTCTGCCGGGACAGGGCTATCTGAAGCTTTCTTT
TRBV5-4	-	TRBD1	TRBJ1-1	CASSLRQGYTTEAFF	TGTGCCAGCAGCTTAAGACAGGGCTATACCACTGAAGCTTTCTTT
TRBV12-3/TRBV12-4	few	-	TRBJ2-7	CASSFESPGTRYEQYF	TGTGCCAGCAGTTTCGAGTCCCCGGGAACCCGCTACGAGCAGTACTTC
TRBV19	-	TRBD2	TRBJ2-1	CASSAASGFHNEQFF	TGTGCCAGTAGTGCGGCTAGCGGCTTCCACAATGAGCAGTTCTTC
TRBV4-2	-	TRBD1	TRBJ1-5	CASSQIGTGGNQPQHF	TGTGCCAGCAGCCAGATCGGGACAGGAGGCAATCAGCCCCAGCATTTT
TRBV10-3	-	-	TRBJ2-1	CAISERDLQFF	TGTGCCATCAGTGAGCGGGATTTGCAGTTCTTC
TRBV19	-	-	TRBJ2-7	CASSMKGSSYEQYF	TGTGCCAGTAGTATGAAGGGGAGTTCCTACGAGCAGTACTTC
TRBV20-1	-	TRBD1	TRBJ1-6	CSAGTVVSSYNSPLHF	TGCAGTGCAGGGACAGTAGTCAGCTCCTATAATTCACCCCTCCACTTT
TRBV21-1	-	-	TRBJ2-4	CASRQGASVRVAKNIQYF	TGTGCCAGCAGACAGGGGGCATCAGTTCGGGTAGCCAAAAACATTCAGTACTTC
TRBV29-1	-	TRBD2	TRBJ2-7	CSASGSALDEQYF	TGCAGCGCAAGCGGGAGCGCTCTGGACGAGCAGTACTTC
TRBV24-1	-	TRBD1	TRBJ1-4	CATSRTGVEKLFF	TGTGCCACCTCCCGGACAGGGGTCGAAAAACTGTTTTTT
TRBV6-5	few	-	TRBJ1-2	CASSYSEGGYTF	TGTGCCAGCAGTTACTCGGAAGGCGGCTACACCTTC
TRBV6-1	few	-	TRBJ1-5	CASSLRVSSNQPQHF	TGTGCCAGCAGTCTCAGGGTATCTAGCAATCAGCCCCAGCATTTT
TRBV7-2	-	TRBD1	TRBJ1-1	CASSTTGVVISNTEAFF	TGTGCCAGCAGCACGACAGGGGTAGTTATATCGAACACTGAAGCTTTCTTT
TRBV6-1	-	-	TRBJ2-1	CASSPSFGYEQFF	TGTGCCAGCAGCCCCTCTTTTGGTTATGAGCAGTTCTTC
TRBV7-6	-	-	TRBJ2-1	CASSDRDFYNEQFF	TGTGCCAGCAGTGATCGGGACTTCTACAATGAGCAGTTCTTC
TRBV12-3/TRBV12-4	many	TRBD2	TRBJ2-7	CASSLSGGAEQYF	TGTGCCAGCAGTCTTTCGGGGGGGGCCGAGCAGTACTTC
TRBV4-3	-	-	TRBJ2-1	CASSQGAGHNEQFF	TGCGCCAGCAGCCAAGGAGCGGGTCACAATGAGCAGTTCTTC
TRBV15	-	TRBD1	TRBJ1-5	CATSSPDREVNQPQHF	TGTGCCACCAGCTCTCCGGACAGGGAGGTCAATCAGCCCCAGCATTTT
TRBV12-3/TRBV12-4	many	TRBD1	TRBJ2-7	CASSPGTGGTYEQYF	TGTGCCAGCAGTCCCGGGACAGGGGGTACCTACGAGCAGTACTTC
TRBV10-3	few	TRBD2	TRBJ2-3	CAISEFGTSGETDTQYF	TGTGCCATCAGTGAATTTGGGACTAGCGGTGAAACAGATACGCAGTATTTT
TRBV20-1	few	-	TRBJ2-7	CSARPYRVGSYEQYF	TGCAGTGCCAGACCCTACAGGGTTGGTTCCTACGAGCAGTACTTC
TRBV11-2	-	TRBD2	TRBJ2-7	CASSFRAGVSEQYF	TGTGCCAGCAGCTTTCGTGCGGGAGTATCCGAGCAGTACTTC
TRBV27	-	-	TRBJ1-2	CASSGIDGYTF	TGTGCCAGCAGTGGGATAGATGGCTACACCTTC
TRBV14	few	-	TRBJ1-3	CASSPGGNTIYF	TGTGCCAGCAGCCCCGGCGGAAACACCATATATTTT
TRBV9	few	-	TRBJ2-3	CASSTGSDTQYF	TGTGCCAGCAGCACCGGTTCAGATACGCAGTATTTT
TRBV5-6	-	-	TRBJ2-7	CASSSGGENEQYF	TGTGCCAGCAGTTCCGGGGGTGAAAACGAGCAGTACTTC
TRBV12-3/TRBV12-4	-	TRBD2	TRBJ2-1	CASSQREGPYNEQFF	TGTGCCAGCAGTCAGCGGGAGGGCCCCTACAATGAGCAGTTCTTC
TRBV5-6	-	-	TRBJ2-7	CASSFGGLWRVRTEQYF	TGTGCCAGCAGCTTTGGGGGGTTGTGGAGGGTTCGAACCGAGCAGTACTTC
TRBV9	once	TRBD1	TRBJ2-5	CASSPGSRTGKETQYF	TGTGCCAGCAGCCCGGGGAGTCGGACAGGGAAAGAGACCCAGTACTTC
TRBV9	few	TRBD2	TRBJ2-1	CASSATGLAGGHNEQFF	TGTGCCAGCAGCGCGACCGGACTAGCGGGAGGCCACAATGAGCAGTTCTTC
TRBV5-1	few	TRBD1	TRBJ2-1	CASSLDTGGSSYNEQFF	TGCGCCAGCAGCTTGGATACAGGGGGGAGCTCCTACAATGAGCAGTTCTTC
TRBV5-6	-	-	TRBJ1-2	CASSFRDTRYYGYTF	TGTGCCAGCAGCTTCCGGGACACGAGATACTATGGCTACACCTTC
TRBV6-1	few	-	TRBJ1-3	CASSEDGGYGNTIYF	TGTGCCAGCAGTGAAGATGGGGGGTACGGAAACACCATATATTTT
TRBV25-1	-	-	TRBJ2-7	CASSGRGPYEQYF	TGTGCCAGCAGTGGACGGGGGCCCTACGAGCAGTACTTC
TRBV29-1	-	TRBD2	TRBJ2-1	CSALKRELRDEQFF	TGCAGCGCCCTTAAGCGGGAGCTTAGGGATGAGCAGTTCTTC
TRBV4-1	-	-	TRBJ2-7	CASSQDYRDPYEQYF	TGCGCCAGCAGCCAAGATTACAGGGACCCATACGAGCAGTACTTC
TRBV20-1	few	-	TRBJ2-7	CSAPRGAGPYEQYF	TGCAGTGCTCCTAGGGGAGCCGGACCCTACGAGCAGTACTTC
TRBV11-3	-	TRBD2	TRBJ2-1	CASSLGLAGAGEQFF	TGTGCCAGCAGCTTGGGACTAGCGGGAGCCGGTGAGCAGTTCTTC
TRBV11-3	-	-	TRBJ2-1	CASRPGTTNEQFF	TGTGCCAGCAGACCCGGGACGACGAATGAGCAGTTCTTC
TRBV29-1	few	-	TRBJ1-5	CSVVQGLGQPQHF	TGCAGCGTCGTACAGGGCCTGGGACAGCCCCAGCATTTT
TRBV7-9	-	TRBD2	TRBJ2-3	CASSLDGAGGTDTQYF	TGTGCCAGCAGCTTAGACGGAGCGGGAGGCACAGATACGCAGTATTTT
TRBV3-1	-	-	TRBJ2-3	CASSHGGGTTQYF	TGTGCCAGCAGCCATGGGGGGGGGACAACGCAGTATTTT
TRBV7-9	-	TRBD2	TRBJ2-7	CASSSRTSGNTAPYEQYF	TGTGCCAGCAGCTCGAGGACTAGCGGGAACACTGCCCCCTACGAGCAGTACTTC
TRBV7-9	-	-	TRBJ2-3	CASSPTVQGRTDTQYF	TGTGCCAGCAGCCCTACAGTTCAGGGTAGGACAGATACGCAGTATTTT
TRBV4-1	-	-	TRBJ2-3	CASSQPGWGRDTQYF	TGCGCCAGCAGCCAACCCGGGTGGGGGAGGGATACGCAGTATTTT
TRBV10-3	-	TRBD1	TRBJ2-7	CAISDPGDRGLGRQYF	TGTGCCATCAGTGATCCTGGGGACAGGGGATTAGGACGGCAGTACTTC